This T cell receptor beta chain originates from a study of shared clonotypes between healthy human individuals. General study results and limits: The study found lower generation probabilities in non-shared clonotypes than in those shared by all four donors. What naive subsets generally showed was a larger estimated richness than memory subsets showed. Naive CD4 clonotype sharing across a few donors was about 5.3%.

There are a few counts of this clone. Its antigen is currently unknown. The study ran the assay at deep level. The repertoire was sequenced with immunoSEQ multiplex PCR; TCRdb's copy has only in-frame clones and lacks some. The table lists roughly 2.1 million clones, roughly 91% of them singletons, with around 1.7% in the top ten. Naive-designated CD8 cells lacked CD45RO, were positively enriched for CCR7, and omitted terminally differentiated effector memory CD45RA+ cells. The CDR3 loop spans 13 amino acids. V dropped 3 bases and J dropped 8 bases, with 13 bases sitting between them. Germline V gene sequence: CDR1 MNHEY, CDR2 SMNVEV (reference sequence).

This receptor was taken from a man aged 18-30 years in good health. Some clones in this sample may be carry-over from other donors' samples. The rearrangement uses TRBV27 and TRBJ1-1; possibly TRBD1 for D (5 bases). The specimen was naive CD8+ T cells from PBMCs. CDR3 bases: TGTGCCAGCAGTTTGTGGGGGTGGGGAGAAGCTTTCTTT. It encodes CASSLWGWGEAFF.